This TCR beta chain was documented in a study of blood T cells in healthy people across ages. Alongside a J-beta primer mix, a sample-barcoded 5' primer served in a second PCR lasting 7 to 11 cycles. At least 2.5 million CDR3-containing paired-end reads were obtained per sample. Using its own MiXCR run on the 5' RACE reads, TCRdb lists one record per CDR3 protein. The sample contains about 1,400,000 distinct CDR3 sequences, approximately 38% of which appear only once. Deletions cut 5 bases from V and 0 bases from J, with 17 bases between. Germline lookup yields CDR1 SGHTA and CDR2 FQGNSA. The CDR3 has 16 amino acids.

This rearrangement joins TRBV7-2 to TRBJ2-7; D possibly uses TRBD1 or TRBD2 (7 bases each). Material for sequencing was blood. The sequence came from a woman between 18 and 29 years old in good health. The CDR3 coding sequence is TGTGCCAGCAGCCCCCAGGGGGGGTATCGCTCCTACGAGCAGTACTTC. Encoded protein: CASSPQGGYRSYEQYF.